The clone carrying this T cell receptor beta chain came up many times. Its antigen is not known. The ends lost 7 bases at V and 12 bases at J; junction bases unmatched: 11. The CDR3 is 14 residues long. Per the germline V gene, CDR1 is MDHEN and CDR2 is SYDVKM. This sample is drawn from a study of regulatory T cells in long-lasting Graves disease. Sample time point: newly diagnosed GD, antithyroid drugs for less than 3 months. RNA extracted from PBMCs served as the sequencing template. The authors drew patients from an endocrinology department in Xi'an, China. Arm-PCR of CDR3 regions with iRepertoire HTBI primers generated TCR beta libraries. TCRdb analysed the multiplex PCR reads with MiXCR anew, one entry per CDR3 protein. The sample includes 420,000 or so distinct CDR3 sequences, about a sixth of them seen just once. Study-wide results and limits: TCR diversity in persistent Graves' patients was below that of newly diagnosed ones.

This same sample was also part of a study on T cells in Graves' hyperthyroidism and ophthalmopathy.

The gene calls are TRBV28 and TRBJ2-3, with 12 bases identical to TRBD2. The input for sequencing was peripheral blood mononuclear cells (PBMCs), taken at new diagnosis, from a patient treated with antithyroid drugs. The receptor was derived from a woman between 18 and 29 years old with Graves disease. As DNA, the CDR3 is TGTGCCAGCACCCCTCACCTACTAGCGGGAGGACAGTATTTT. Encoded protein: CASTPHLLAGGQYF.